A selection of T cell receptor beta chains follows, all from one sample in a study of shared T cell receptors in the human thymus. The data were produced by immunoSEQ multiplex PCR, yet TCRdb's version contains in-frame clones alone and is incomplete. The repertoire consists of about 660,000 clones, with approximately 89% occurring once and the leading ten covering just under 0.0095%. A further study also used this sample, focusing on human thymus T cells.

The sequenced material came from thymocytes. These TCRs come from a boy less than two years old with a congenital heart defect. CDR3s leave out the opening cysteine and the closing phenylalanine or tryptophan. Fields, in order: V gene, CDR3 length, J gene, CDR3 protein.

V gene: TRBV2
CDR3 length: 13
J gene: TRBJ1-2
CDR3 protein: ASRASRDRNWGYT

V gene: TRBV7-9
CDR3 length: 14
J gene: TRBJ1-6
CDR3 protein: ASSLAGGDNNSPLH

V gene: TRBV21-1
CDR3 length: 14
J gene: TRBJ1-1
CDR3 protein: ASPDRGRSWNTEAF

V gene: TRBV7-2
CDR3 length: 15
J gene: TRBJ2-5
CDR3 protein: ASSFRAEGDGLQTQY

V gene: TRBV4-1
CDR3 length: 11
J gene: TRBJ2-1
CDR3 protein: ASILLAGREQF

V gene: TRBV4-3
CDR3 length: 15
J gene: TRBJ2-1
CDR3 protein: ASSQVASTGLAGYGV

V gene: TRBV28
CDR3 length: 11
J gene: TRBJ2-7
CDR3 protein: ASSIRLYYEQY

V gene: TRBV2
CDR3 length: 14
J gene: TRBJ2-3
CDR3 protein: ASSVPRRGLTDTQY

V gene: TRBV20-1
CDR3 length: 9
J gene: TRBJ1-2
CDR3 protein: SAVPPDGYT

V gene: TRBV7-4
CDR3 length: 11
J gene: TRBJ1-2
CDR3 protein: ASSLASTGAYT

V gene: TRBV2
CDR3 length: 12
J gene: TRBJ1-2
CDR3 protein: ASSVRTGAYGYT

V gene: TRBV11-2
CDR3 length: 10
J gene: TRBJ1-6
CDR3 protein: ANKGFNSPLH

V gene: TRBV27
CDR3 length: 13
J gene: TRBJ1-2
CDR3 protein: ASSWDRGRIYGYT

V gene: TRBV7-9
CDR3 length: 11
J gene: TRBJ1-1
CDR3 protein: ASATRGRTEAF

V gene: TRBV10-3
CDR3 length: 11
J gene: TRBJ2-7
CDR3 protein: ASRERAPYEQY

V gene: TRBV5-1
CDR3 length: 16
J gene: TRBJ2-7
CDR3 protein: ASSAAGTSGTSSYEQY

V gene: TRBV5-1
CDR3 length: 13
J gene: TRBJ2-5
CDR3 protein: ASSFGGRARETQY

V gene: TRBV4-3
CDR3 length: 13
J gene: TRBJ2-5
CDR3 protein: ASSQDQAPYETQY

V gene: TRBV7-8
CDR3 length: 16
J gene: TRBJ2-5
CDR3 protein: ASSHTGGYYKYQETQY

V gene: TRBV7-2
CDR3 length: 12
J gene: TRBJ2-7
CDR3 protein: ASTPTSGVYEQY

V gene: TRBV30
CDR3 length: 9
J gene: TRBJ2-5
CDR3 protein: AWSTGETQY

V gene: TRBV7-9
CDR3 length: 12
J gene: TRBJ1-1
CDR3 protein: ASSLQGAHTEAF

V gene: TRBV27
CDR3 length: 12
J gene: TRBJ1-4
CDR3 protein: ASSLDRGKEKLF

V gene: TRBV2
CDR3 length: 13
J gene: TRBJ2-2
CDR3 protein: ASIRLAGNTGELF

V gene: TRBV7-6
CDR3 length: 15
J gene: TRBJ1-5
CDR3 protein: ASSLAVLEDGNQPQH

V gene: TRBV19
CDR3 length: 11
J gene: TRBJ1-1
CDR3 protein: ASRGQGASEAF

V gene: TRBV2
CDR3 length: 13
J gene: TRBJ2-1
CDR3 protein: ASSARLTPYNEQF